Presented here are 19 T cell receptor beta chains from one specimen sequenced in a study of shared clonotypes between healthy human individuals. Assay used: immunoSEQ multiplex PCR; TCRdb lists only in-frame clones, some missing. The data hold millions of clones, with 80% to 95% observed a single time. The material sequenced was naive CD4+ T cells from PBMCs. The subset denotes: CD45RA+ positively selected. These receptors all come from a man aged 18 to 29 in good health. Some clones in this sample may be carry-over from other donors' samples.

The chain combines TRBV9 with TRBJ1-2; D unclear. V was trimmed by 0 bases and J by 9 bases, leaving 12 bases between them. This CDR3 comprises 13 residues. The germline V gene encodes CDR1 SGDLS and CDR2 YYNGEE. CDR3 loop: CASSVAPQSSYTF. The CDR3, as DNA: TGTGCCAGCAGCGTAGCACCTCAGAGTAGCTACACCTTC. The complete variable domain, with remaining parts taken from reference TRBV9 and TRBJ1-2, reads DSGVTQTPKHLITATGQRVTLRCSPRSGDLSVYWYQQSLDQGLQFLIQYYNGEERAKGNILERFSAQQFPDLHSELNLSSLELGDSALYFCASSVAPQSSYTFGSGTRLTVV.

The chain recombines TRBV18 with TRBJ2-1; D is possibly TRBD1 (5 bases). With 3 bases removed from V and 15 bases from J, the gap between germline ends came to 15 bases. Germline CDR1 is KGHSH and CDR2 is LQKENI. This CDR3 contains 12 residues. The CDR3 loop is CASSPLVGDLFF. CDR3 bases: TGTGCCAGCTCACCGTTGGTAGGGGATTTGTTCTTC.

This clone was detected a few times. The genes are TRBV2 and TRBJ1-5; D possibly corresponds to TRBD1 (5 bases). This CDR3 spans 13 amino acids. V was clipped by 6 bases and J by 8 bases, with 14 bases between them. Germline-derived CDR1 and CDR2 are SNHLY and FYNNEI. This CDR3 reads CASSAGFTEPQHF. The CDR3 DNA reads TGTGCCAGCAGCGCAGGGTTTACGGAGCCCCAGCATTTT.

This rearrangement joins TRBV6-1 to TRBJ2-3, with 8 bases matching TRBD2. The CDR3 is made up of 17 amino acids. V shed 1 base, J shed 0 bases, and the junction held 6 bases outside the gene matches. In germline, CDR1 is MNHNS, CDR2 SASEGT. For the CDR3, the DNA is TGTGCCAGCAGTGAAGTAGTGGCTAGCGGGAGCACAGATACGCAGTATTTT. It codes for CASSEVVASGSTDTQYF.

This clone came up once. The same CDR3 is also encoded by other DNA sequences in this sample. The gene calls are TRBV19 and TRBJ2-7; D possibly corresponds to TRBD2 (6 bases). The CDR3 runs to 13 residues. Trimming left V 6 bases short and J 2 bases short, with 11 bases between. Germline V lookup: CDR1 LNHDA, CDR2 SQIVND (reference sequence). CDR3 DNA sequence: TGTGCCAGTAGCATCGGGGGAGCCTACGAGCAGTACTTC. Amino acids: CASSIGGAYEQYF. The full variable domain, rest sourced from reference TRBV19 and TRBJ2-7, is DGGITQSPKYLFRKEGQNVTLSCEQNLNHDAMYWYRQDPGQGLRLIYYSQIVNDFQKGDIAEGYSVSREKKESFPLTVTSAQKNPTAFYLCASSIGGAYEQYFGPGTRLTVT.

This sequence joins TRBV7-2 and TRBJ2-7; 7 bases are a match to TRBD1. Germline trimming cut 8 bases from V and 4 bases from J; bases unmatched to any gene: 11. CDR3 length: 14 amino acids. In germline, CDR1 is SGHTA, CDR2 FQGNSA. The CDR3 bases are TGTGCCAGCCGGGGACAGTCTCCCGTTTACGAGCAGTACTTC. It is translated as CASRGQSPVYEQYF.

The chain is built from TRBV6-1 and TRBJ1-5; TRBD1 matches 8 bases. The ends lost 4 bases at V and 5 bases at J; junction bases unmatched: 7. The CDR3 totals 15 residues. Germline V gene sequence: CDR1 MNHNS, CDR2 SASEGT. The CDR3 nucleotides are TGTGCCAGCAGTGCCTACAGGGGGTTGGATCAGCCCCAGCATTTT. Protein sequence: CASSAYRGLDQPQHF.

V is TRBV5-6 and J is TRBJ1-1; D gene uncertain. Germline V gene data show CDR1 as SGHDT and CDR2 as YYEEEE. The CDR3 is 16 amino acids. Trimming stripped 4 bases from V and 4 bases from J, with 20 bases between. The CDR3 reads CASSLPGSPSATEAFF. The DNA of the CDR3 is TGTGCCAGCAGCCTCCCGGGTTCCCCCTCCGCCACTGAAGCTTTCTTT.

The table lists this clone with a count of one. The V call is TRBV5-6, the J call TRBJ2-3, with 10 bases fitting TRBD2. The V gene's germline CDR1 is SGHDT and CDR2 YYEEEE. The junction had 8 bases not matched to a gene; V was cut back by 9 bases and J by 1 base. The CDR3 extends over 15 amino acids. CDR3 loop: CATMGGTSGTDTQYF. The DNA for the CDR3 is TGTGCCACCATGGGGGGGACTAGCGGCACAGATACGCAGTATTTT.

CDR3 DNA: TGCGCCAGCAGACCAGGACAGGGACTAAGGGCTGAAGCTTTCTTT. This encodes CASRPGQGLRAEAFF. The V and J genes are TRBV5-1 and TRBJ1-1, with 8 positions matching TRBD1. The germline gives CDR1 SGHRS, CDR2 YFSETQ. This CDR3 region has 15 residues. With 5 bases clipped from V and 6 bases from J, the junction kept 12 bases outside the gene matches.

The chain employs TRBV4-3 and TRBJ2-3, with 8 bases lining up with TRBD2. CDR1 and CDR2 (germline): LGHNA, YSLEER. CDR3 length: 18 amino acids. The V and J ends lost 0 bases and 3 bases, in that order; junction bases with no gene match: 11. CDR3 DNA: TGCGCCAGCAGCCAAGATAAGGCGGGAGGCGGGTGGACAGATACGCAGTATTTT. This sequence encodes CASSQDKAGGGWTDTQYF.

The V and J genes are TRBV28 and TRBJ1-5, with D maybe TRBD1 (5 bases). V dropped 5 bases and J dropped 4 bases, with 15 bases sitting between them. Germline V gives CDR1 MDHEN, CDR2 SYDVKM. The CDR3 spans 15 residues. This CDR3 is CASSPTVRGNQPQHF. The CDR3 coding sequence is TGTGCCAGCAGTCCGACGGTCCGGGGGAATCAGCCCCAGCATTTT.

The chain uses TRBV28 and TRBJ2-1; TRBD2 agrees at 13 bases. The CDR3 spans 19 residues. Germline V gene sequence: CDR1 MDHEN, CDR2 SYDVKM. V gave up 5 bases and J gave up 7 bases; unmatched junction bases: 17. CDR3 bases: TGTGCCAGCAGTCAAAGGATGATAACTAGCGGGAGGGCCGTAAATGAGCAGTTCTTC. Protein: CASSQRMITSGRAVNEQFF.

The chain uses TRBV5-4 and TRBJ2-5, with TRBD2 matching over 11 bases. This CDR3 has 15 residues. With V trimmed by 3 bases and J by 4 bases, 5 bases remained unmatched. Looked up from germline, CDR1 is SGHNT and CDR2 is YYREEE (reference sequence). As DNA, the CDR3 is TGTGCCAGCAGCTCTATAGCGGGAGGGGGAGAGACCCAGTACTTC. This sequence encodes CASSSIAGGGETQYF.

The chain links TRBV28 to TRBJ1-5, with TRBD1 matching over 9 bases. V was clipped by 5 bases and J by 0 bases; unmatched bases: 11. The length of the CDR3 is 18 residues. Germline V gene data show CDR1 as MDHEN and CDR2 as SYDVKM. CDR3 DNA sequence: TGTGCCAGCAGTCTAACAGGGGGCCCTCAATATAGCAATCAGCCCCAGCATTTT. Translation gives CASSLTGGPQYSNQPQHF.

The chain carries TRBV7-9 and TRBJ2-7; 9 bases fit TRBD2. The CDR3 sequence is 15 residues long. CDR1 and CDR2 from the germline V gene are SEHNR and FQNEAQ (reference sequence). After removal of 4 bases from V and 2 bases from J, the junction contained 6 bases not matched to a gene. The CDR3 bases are TGTGCCAGCAGCTCCTTAGCGGGAGCTCCCTACGAGCAGTACTTC. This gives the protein CASSSLAGAPYEQYF.

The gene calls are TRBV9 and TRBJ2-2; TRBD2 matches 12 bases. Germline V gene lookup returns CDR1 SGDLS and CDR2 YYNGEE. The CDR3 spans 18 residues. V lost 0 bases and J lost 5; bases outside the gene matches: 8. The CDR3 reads CASSVEVGLAGLTGELFF. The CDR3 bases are TGTGCCAGCAGCGTAGAGGTTGGACTAGCGGGATTGACCGGGGAGCTGTTTTTT. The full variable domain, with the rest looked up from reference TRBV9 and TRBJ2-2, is DSGVTQTPKHLITATGQRVTLRCSPRSGDLSVYWYQQSLDQGLQFLIQYYNGEERAKGNILERFSAQQFPDLHSELNLSSLELGDSALYFCASSVEVGLAGLTGELFFGEGSRLTVL.

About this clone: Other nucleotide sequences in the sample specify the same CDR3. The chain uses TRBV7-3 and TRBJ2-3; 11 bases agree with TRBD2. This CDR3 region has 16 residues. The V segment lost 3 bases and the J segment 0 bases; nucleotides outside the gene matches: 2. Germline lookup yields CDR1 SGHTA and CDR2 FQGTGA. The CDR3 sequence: CASSLGLAASTDTQYF. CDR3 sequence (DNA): TGTGCCAGCAGCTTGGGACTAGCGGCTAGCACAGATACGCAGTATTTT.

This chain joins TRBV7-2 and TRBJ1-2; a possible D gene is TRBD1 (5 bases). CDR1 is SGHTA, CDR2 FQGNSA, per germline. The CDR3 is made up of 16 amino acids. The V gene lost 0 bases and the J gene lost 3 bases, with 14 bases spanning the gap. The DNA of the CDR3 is TGTGCCAGCAGCTTAGCGATGACAGTCTTATACTATGGCTACACCTTC. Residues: CASSLAMTVLYYGYTF.